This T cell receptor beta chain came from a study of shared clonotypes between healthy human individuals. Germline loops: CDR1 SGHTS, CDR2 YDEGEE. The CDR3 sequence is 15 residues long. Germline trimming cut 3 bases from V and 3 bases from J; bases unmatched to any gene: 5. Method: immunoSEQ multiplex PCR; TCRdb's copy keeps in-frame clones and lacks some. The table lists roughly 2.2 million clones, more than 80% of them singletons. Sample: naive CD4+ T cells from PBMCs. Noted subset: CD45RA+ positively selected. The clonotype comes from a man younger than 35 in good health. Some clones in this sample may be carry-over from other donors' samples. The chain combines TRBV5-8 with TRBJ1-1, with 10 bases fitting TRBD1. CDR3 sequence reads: CASSYGDRGHTEAFF. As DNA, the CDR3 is TGTGCCAGCAGCTACGGAGACAGGGGGCACACTGAAGCTTTCTTT.